The entry below gives a single T cell receptor (beta chain) sequence along with its context. Its matching antigen is unknown. This sample was taken from a study of cytomegalovirus exposure and HLA in healthy donors. The germline CDR1 and CDR2 sequences are MNHEY and SVGAGI. J was trimmed by 5 bases and V by 6 bases; bases with no gene match: 7. The CDR3 spans 15 residues. Amplification used 60 Vbeta primers and 13 Jbeta primers. The data were produced by immunoSEQ multiplex PCR, yet TCRdb's version contains in-frame clones alone and is incomplete. The table shows 200,000 to 250,000 clones, with around 80% occurring only once. Broader study findings: Data from an earlier analysis indicated that most TCR beta V segments were productive either about 90% or about 30% of the time.

Sequenced: PBMCs. The TCR comes from a woman aged 55-75 years in good health and CMV-seropositive. The rearrangement links TRBV6-5 to TRBJ1-4; 9 bases fit TRBD1. CDR3 bases: TGTGCCAGCAGAAGAATAGGGACAGGGAATGAAAAACTGTTTTTT. Its translation is CASRRIGTGNEKLFF.